What follows are 30 T cell receptor beta chains derived from one specimen sequenced in a study of T cells in Graves' hyperthyroidism and ophthalmopathy. There were TCR beta CDR3 regions amplified from RNA transcripts. HTBI primers were the set used in a first-round RT-PCR of the TCR CDR3. TCRdb itself ran the multiplex PCR reads through MiXCR, one entry per CDR3 protein. The repertoire holds over 200,000 distinct CDR3 sequences, with 13% to 15% as singletons. The sample was blood. Source of these receptors: a woman between 40 and 55 years old with Graves' hyperthyroidism that later progressed to Graves' ophthalmopathy.

The chain recombines TRBV7-6 with TRBJ1-2, with unresolved D. Germline V gives CDR1 SGHVS, CDR2 FNYEAQ. The CDR3 contains 13 residues. Trimming shortened V by 1 base and J by 7 bases, and 10 bases separated the two germline ends. The CDR3 DNA is TGTGCCAGCAGCTTAGGTTCTTTTGCTGGCTACACCTTC. It translates to CASSLGSFAGYTF.

This clonotype was counted many times. The CDR3 loop is CASSLKGGYGYTF. Written as DNA, the CDR3 is TGTGCCAGCAGTTTAAAGGGGGGCTATGGCTACACCTTC. J is TRBJ1-2 and V is TRBV27; tentative D call: TRBD1 (6 bases). In germline, CDR1 is MNHEY, CDR2 SMNVEV (reference sequence). Trimming removed 2 bases at V and 4 bases at J, with 8 bases between. CDR3 length: 13 amino acids.

This clonotype occurred many times. The chain recombines TRBV9 with TRBJ2-5, with a weak D call TRBD2 (6 bases). V was cut by 0 bases and J by 4 bases, with 10 bases left in between. Germline V gives CDR1 SGDLS, CDR2 YYNGEE. The CDR3 extends over 14 amino acids. DNA for the CDR3: TGTGCCAGCAGCGTAGATGGCGGGGTAGAGACCCAGTACTTC. Its translation: CASSVDGGVETQYF.

This clonotype showed up many times. This chain joins TRBV5-5 and TRBJ2-7; D is unclear. This CDR3 is 15 amino acids long. With 0 bases removed from V and 4 bases from J, the gap between germline ends came to 14 bases. Per the germline V gene, CDR1 is SGHKS and CDR2 is YYEKEE (reference sequence). The CDR3 protein is CASSLGLGQSYEQYF. CDR3 DNA sequence: TGTGCCAGCAGCTTGGGGCTCGGGCAGAGTTACGAGCAGTACTTC.

The table lists this clonotype with many counts. The chain employs TRBV12-3 or TRBV12-4 and TRBJ2-5, with D perhaps assigned TRBD1 or TRBD2 (7 bases each). V was shortened by 5 bases and J by 9 bases, with 31 bases between the two germline ends. CDR3 length equals 18 residues. DNA of the CDR3: TGTGCCAGCAGTAAACAGTTTGACAGGGACTATTCTTATTCATCCCAGTACTTC. Translated: CASSKQFDRDYSYSSQYF.

This clonotype occurred many times. This chain joins TRBV5-1 and TRBJ1-1; D is perhaps TRBD1 (5 bases). Looked up from germline, CDR1 is SGHRS and CDR2 is YFSETQ. There are 14 residues in the CDR3. Trimming stripped 4 bases from V and 2 bases from J, with 12 bases between. The CDR3 DNA reads TGCGCCAGCAGCAGCCGGGGGGGAAACACTGAAGCTTTCTTT. This encodes CASSSRGGNTEAFF.

This clonotype was seen at least ten times. This rearrangement joins TRBV5-6 to TRBJ2-3; D might be TRBD2 (6 bases). With 1 base removed from V and 3 bases from J, the gap between germline ends came to 12 bases. The CDR3 contains 15 residues. Germline CDR1 is SGHDT and CDR2 is YYEEEE. CDR3 residues: CASSLLGRKTDTQYF. The CDR3 bases are TGTGCCAGCAGCTTGCTCGGGAGAAAGACAGATACGCAGTATTTT.

The chain joins TRBV11-2 to TRBJ2-1; the match to TRBD2 covers 13 bases. The germline V gene encodes CDR1 SGHAT and CDR2 FQNNGV. The J segment lost 8 bases and the V segment lost 5 bases, leaving 12 bases of the junction unmatched. The CDR3 runs 17 residues. The CDR3 sequence: CASSRGTSGMVRDEQFF. For the CDR3, the DNA is TGTGCCAGCAGCCGGGGGACTAGCGGGATGGTCCGCGATGAGCAGTTCTTC.

The chain recombines TRBV5-1 with TRBJ2-1; the D gene is possibly TRBD1 (5 bases). Germline V gene data show CDR1 as SGHRS and CDR2 as YFSETQ. Trimming removed 2 bases from V and 9 bases from J, with 12 bases in between. The CDR3 loop spans 13 amino acids. The CDR3 reads CASSFGPRGEQFF. CDR3 bases: TGCGCCAGCAGCTTCGGTCCTAGGGGTGAGCAGTTCTTC.

This clonotype was observed a few times. The gene calls are TRBV5-4 and TRBJ2-3; D is unresolved. This CDR3 spans 14 amino acids. CDR1 and CDR2 (germline): SGHNT, YYREEE (reference sequence). The germline V and J ends were trimmed by 0 bases and 2 bases, with 7 bases remaining between them. CDR3 coding DNA: TGTGCCAGCAGCTTGGACTTCTCCACAGATACGCAGTATTTT. Its protein is CASSLDFSTDTQYF.

There are many counts of this clonotype. V usage is TRBV7-8 and J usage is TRBJ2-1; 11 positions match TRBD2. V was clipped by 6 bases and J by 6 bases; unmatched bases: 7. CDR1 and CDR2 (germline): SGHVS, FQNEAQ. The CDR3 totals 15 residues. CDR3 residues: CASRGSGRAINEQFF. DNA of the CDR3: TGTGCCAGCAGAGGTAGCGGGAGGGCCATCAATGAGCAGTTCTTC.

At least ten counts were recorded for this clonotype. J is TRBJ1-2 and V is TRBV18, with D uncertain. Germline-derived CDR1 and CDR2 are KGHSH and LQKENI. CDR3 length: 15 amino acids. Trimming removed 1 base from V and 4 bases from J, with 13 bases in between. The CDR3 DNA follows: TGTGCCAGCTCACCACAGTCCTTCAGTGGCTATGGCTACACCTTC. Amino acid sequence: CASSPQSFSGYGYTF.

There are many counts of this clonotype. The chain couples TRBV5-8 to TRBJ2-3, with TRBD2 identical over 7 bases. With V trimmed by 0 bases and J by 2 bases, 6 bases remained unmatched. The CDR3 loop spans 16 amino acids. Per the germline V gene, CDR1 is SGHTS and CDR2 is YDEGEE. The CDR3 DNA sequence: TGTGCCAGCAGCTTGGGGGCGGGGGTAACCACAGATACGCAGTATTTT. Translated, it gives CASSLGAGVTTDTQYF.

With regard to this clonotype: One end of the junction fails to match germline, which may point to a read error. The chain joins TRBV2 to TRBJ2-5; 13 nucleotides agree with TRBD2. Germline CDR1 reads SNHLY; CDR2 reads FYNNEI. The CDR3 extends over 16 amino acids. For the CDR3, the DNA is TGTGCTAGCAGAACGGGACTAGCGGGAAGCCAAGAGACCCAGCACTTC. Translation: CASRTGLAGSQETQHF.

This clonotype appeared many times. This chain links TRBV2 with TRBJ2-7; D ambiguous. The V and J ends lost 2 bases and 4 bases respectively, with 6 bases between them. The V gene's germline CDR1 is SNHLY and CDR2 FYNNEI. The CDR3 covers 12 residues. The CDR3 sequence is CASSERAYEQYF. In DNA form, the CDR3 reads TGTGCCAGCAGTGAAAGGGCTTACGAGCAGTACTTC.

This clonotype was picked up many times. The V and J genes are TRBV7-3 and TRBJ2-7, with 7 bases identical to TRBD2. CDR3 size: 17 residues. Germline V gives CDR1 SGHTA, CDR2 FQGTGA. Germline trimming cut 0 bases from V and 7 bases from J; bases unmatched to any gene: 15. CDR3 loop: CASSLTNPGTTGGEQYF. The CDR3 DNA reads as TGTGCCAGCAGCTTAACCAACCCCGGGACTACGGGCGGAGAGCAGTACTTC.

This clonotype has a handful of counts. The chain recombines TRBV2 with TRBJ1-1, with no clear D. Trimming stripped 4 bases from V and 8 bases from J, with 11 bases between. Germline assignment: CDR1 SNHLY and CDR2 FYNNEI. The CDR3 loop spans 12 amino acids. Here the CDR3 reads CASSVVSWEAFF. The CDR3 region has the DNA TGTGCCAGCAGTGTAGTCTCCTGGGAAGCTTTCTTT.

In its sample, this clonotype was seen many times. This CDR3 is CASSQVNLGFGETQYF. Here the CDR3 DNA reads TGCGCCAGCAGCCAAGTTAATCTAGGGTTCGGGGAGACCCAGTACTTC. The chain employs TRBV4-1 and TRBJ2-5; no clear D gene. Germline V gene sequence: CDR1 MGHRA, CDR2 YSYEKL. The ends were cut back, 1 base at V and 5 bases at J, with 17 bases in the middle. The CDR3 is 16 amino acids.

This clonotype turned up a few times. The rearrangement uses TRBV20-1 and TRBJ2-1; D may be TRBD1 or TRBD2 (5 bases each). The CDR3 is 14 amino acids. CDR1 is DFQATT, CDR2 SNEGSKA, per germline (reference sequence). The V gene lost 6 bases and the J gene lost 4 bases, with 16 bases spanning the gap. CDR3 region: CSAPRDVGYNEQFF. The CDR3 bases are TGCAGTGCACCTCGGGACGTTGGGTACAATGAGCAGTTCTTC.

This clonotype showed up many times. The gene calls are TRBV6-5 and TRBJ2-7; D unresolved. Germline V gives CDR1 MNHEY, CDR2 SVGAGI. The CDR3 sequence is 14 residues long. The V and J ends lost 2 bases and 7 bases respectively, with 15 bases between them. CDR3 sequence: CASSYLSHLREQYF. The CDR3 region has the DNA TGTGCCAGCAGTTACCTTTCTCATCTGAGGGAGCAGTACTTC.

This clonotype was counted many times. The J gene is TRBJ2-3, the V gene TRBV27; no reliable D call. Germline V gene lookup returns CDR1 MNHEY and CDR2 SMNVEV (reference sequence). V lost 5 bases and J lost 4, with 1 base in between. CDR3 size: 10 residues. The CDR3 DNA reads as TGTGCCAGCAGTCCAGATACGCAGTATTTT. Translated, it gives CASSPDTQYF.

This clonotype was seen repeatedly, ten times or more. The chain joins TRBV9 to TRBJ2-7; D perhaps matches TRBD1 (5 bases). The CDR3 loop spans 14 amino acids. Germline V gene sequence: CDR1 SGDLS, CDR2 YYNGEE. V lost 3 bases to trimming and J lost 2 bases, with 12 bases between them. CDR3 in DNA: TGTGCCAGCAGCGCAGGACGGACACCCTACGAGCAGTACTTC. It encodes CASSAGRTPYEQYF.

This clonotype was observed at least ten times. J is TRBJ2-3 and V is TRBV20-1; 8 nucleotides match TRBD2. V lost 3 bases to trimming and J lost 7 bases; unmatched junction nucleotides: 12. The CDR3 contains 15 residues. CDR1 is DFQATT and CDR2 is SNEGSKA in the germline V gene (reference sequence). The chain's CDR3 is CSARGWGGLAYTQYF. The CDR3 DNA follows: TGCAGTGCTAGGGGTTGGGGAGGACTAGCCTATACGCAGTATTTT.

This clonotype has just a few counts. The V call is TRBV18, the J call TRBJ2-4, with 9 bases that match TRBD1. There are 13 residues in the CDR3. V lost 3 bases to trimming and J lost 13 bases; unmatched junction nucleotides: 7. Germline CDR1 and CDR2: KGHSH and LQKENI. The DNA of the CDR3 is TGTGCCAGCTCACCTAACCGGGACAGGGCACAGTACTTC. It yields the protein CASSPNRDRAQYF.

Ten or more counts support this clonotype. The chain links TRBV19 to TRBJ2-3, with a possible D match to TRBD1 (6 bases). There are 15 residues in the CDR3. Germline V gives CDR1 LNHDA, CDR2 SQIVND (reference sequence). V was cut by 4 bases and J by 0 bases, with 11 bases left in between. The DNA for the CDR3 is TGTGCCAGTAGTAGATCGGACAGTAGCACAGATACGCAGTATTTT. This translates into CASSRSDSSTDTQYF.

This clonotype was found many times. The J gene is TRBJ1-3, the V gene TRBV30; no clear D gene. The germline V gene has CDR1 GTSNPN and CDR2 SVGIG (reference sequence). Trimming removed 1 base at V and 4 bases at J, with 14 bases between. The CDR3 spans 15 residues. DNA for the CDR3: TGTGCCTGGAGTGCCTTGACCAAAACGGGAAACACCATATATTTT. Translating gives CAWSALTKTGNTIYF.

This clonotype was seen at least ten times. The chain has TRBV12-3 or TRBV12-4 and TRBJ2-2, with D possibly matching TRBD1 (6 bases). This CDR3 comprises 15 residues. V shed 5 bases and J shed 1 base, with 11 bases lying between them. Here the CDR3 DNA reads TGTGCCAGCAGTACCGGGACAAAGAACACCGGGGAGCTGTTTTTT. As protein: CASSTGTKNTGELFF.

V is TRBV7-2 and J is TRBJ1-1; 7 bases map to TRBD1. V was clipped by 5 bases and J by 0 bases; unmatched bases: 9. The germline V gene has CDR1 SGHTA and CDR2 FQGNSA. This CDR3 has 16 residues. The CDR3 nucleotides read TGTGCCAGCAGCCGGGGGACAGCGATCATGAACACTGAAGCTTTCTTT. This sequence encodes CASSRGTAIMNTEAFF.

This clonotype was detected many times. This chain connects TRBV2 to TRBJ2-1, with TRBD1 identical over 9 bases. Trimming removed 9 bases from V and 6 bases from J; junction bases left unmatched: 3. From germline, CDR1 is SNHLY and CDR2 FYNNEI. There are 12 residues in the CDR3. In DNA form, the CDR3 reads TGTGCCAGGGGGACAGGGTTCAATGAGCAGTTCTTC. Translation gives CARGTGFNEQFF.

Ten or more counts support this clonotype. The chain recombines TRBV18 with TRBJ1-5; no clear D. This CDR3 spans 14 amino acids. V shed 4 bases and J shed 4 bases, with 11 bases lying between them. CDR1 KGHSH and CDR2 LQKENI come from the germline V gene. CDR3: CASSRGPSNQPQHF. As DNA, the CDR3 is TGTGCCAGCTCACGAGGCCCGAGTAATCAGCCCCAGCATTTT.